The clone carrying this T cell receptor beta chain was observed a handful of times. Antigen: not known. Scientists made TCR beta libraries using quantitative 5'-RACE with molecular barcodes. TCRdb called the 5' RACE reads again in MiXCR, with one record for every CDR3 protein. The sample lists 150,000 to 200,000 distinct CDR3 sequences; around 13% were seen once. The data are from a study of CD8 T cells in ankylosing spondylitis. Study-wide results and limits: Typical of ankylosing spondylitis blood, it appeared, was a TCR beta motif of seven to nine highly homologous variants. Disease-associated clones were reportedly significantly overrepresented in matched ankylosing spondylitis synovial fluid.

The length of the CDR3 is 15 residues. Germline CDR1 SGHDN, CDR2 FVKESK. V lost 0 bases and J lost 5, with 14 bases in between. Sequenced input: blood, either unsorted or a sorted T cell fraction (not recorded which). This clonotype was obtained from a female donor with ankylosing spondylitis or in good health (not recorded which). The V and J genes are TRBV14 and TRBJ2-7; D gene ambiguous. The CDR3 DNA sequence: TGTGCCAGCAGCCAAGATAATGGGGTTTTCGACGAGCAGTACTTC. Amino acids: CASSQDNGVFDEQYF.